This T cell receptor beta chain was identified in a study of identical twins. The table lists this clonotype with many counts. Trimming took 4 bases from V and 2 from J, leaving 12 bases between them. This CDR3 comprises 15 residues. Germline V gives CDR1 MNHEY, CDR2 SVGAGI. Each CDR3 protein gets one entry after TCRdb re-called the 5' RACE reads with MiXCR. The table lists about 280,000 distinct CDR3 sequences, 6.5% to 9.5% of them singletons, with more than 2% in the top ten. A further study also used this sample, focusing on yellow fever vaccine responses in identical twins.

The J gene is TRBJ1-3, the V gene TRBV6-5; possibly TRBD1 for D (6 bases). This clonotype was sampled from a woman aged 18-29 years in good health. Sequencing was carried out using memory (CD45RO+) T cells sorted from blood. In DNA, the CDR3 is TGTGCCAGCAGTTTTATGGCAGGGGCTGGAAACACCATATATTTT. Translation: CASSFMAGAGNTIYF.